This is a list of T cell receptor beta chains from one sample in a study of blood T cell repertoires in COVID-19. Clones were read by immunoSEQ multiplex PCR, and TCRdb kept only the in-frame ones, dropping some. The top ten clones hold roughly a fifth of a sample with under 65,000 clones, roughly 87% of them seen once. Sequenced: peripheral blood. These receptors came from a woman aged 80 or over with COVID-19, enrolled during active disease. The CDR3 runs from the conserved cysteine through the conserved F or W.

V gene: TRBV7-8
J gene: TRBJ1-6
CDR3 protein: CASSTRTGRNSPLHF

V gene: TRBV7-9
J gene: TRBJ1-3
CDR3 protein: CASSFLSGRGNTIYF

V gene: TRBV5-6
J gene: TRBJ1-2
CDR3 protein: CASIREANYGYTF

V gene: TRBV4-1
J gene: TRBJ1-4
CDR3 protein: CASSQETWANEKLFF

V gene: TRBV27
J gene: TRBJ1-2
CDR3 protein: CASSRRGQIIYGYTF

V gene: TRBV5-4
J gene: TRBJ1-2
CDR3 protein: CASSWTGTYGYTF

V gene: TRBV18
J gene: TRBJ1-1
CDR3 protein: CASSPSLAKTEAFF

V gene: TRBV10-3
J gene: TRBJ1-3
CDR3 protein: CAINAGYTIYF

V gene: TRBV19
J gene: TRBJ2-2
CDR3 protein: CASSRPGPGTGELFF

V gene: TRBV18
J gene: TRBJ1-6
CDR3 protein: CASSPRQSIGPLHF

V gene: TRBV5-1
J gene: TRBJ2-3
CDR3 protein: CASSLVSGGPTDTQYF

V gene: TRBV12-3/TRBV12-4
J gene: TRBJ2-7
CDR3 protein: CASSLETGGNKYF

V gene: TRBV5-1
J gene: TRBJ1-1
CDR3 protein: CASKITENTEAFF

V gene: TRBV11-2
J gene: TRBJ1-6
CDR3 protein: CASSPDRGNSPLHF

V gene: TRBV6-4
J gene: TRBJ1-5
CDR3 protein: CASSDSGGPNQPQHF

V gene: TRBV6-1
J gene: TRBJ2-1
CDR3 protein: CASSALSGGANNEQFF

V gene: TRBV5-8
J gene: TRBJ1-3
CDR3 protein: CASSPGPGNTIYF

V gene: TRBV25-1
J gene: TRBJ1-4
CDR3 protein: CASSELGGANEKLFF

V gene: TRBV18
J gene: TRBJ1-5
CDR3 protein: CASSPQGAEAPQHF